This passage covers 6 T cell receptor beta chains from one sample sequenced in a study of T cell responses to AZD1222 COVID-19 vaccine. The table came from immunoSEQ multiplex PCR; TCRdb's copy has only in-frame clones and leaves some out. Seen here are roughly 120,000 clones, about 90% observed once, and the top ten hold about 7.5%. The sample in question was peripheral blood, obtained 28 days after the second AZD1222 dose. The receptors shown here come from an adult who received the AZD1222 COVID-19 vaccine.

CDR3 sequence reads: CASSSEQTLQPQHF. The CDR3, as DNA: TGTGCCAGCAGTTCGGAACAGACGTTGCAGCCCCAGCATTTT. The chain combines TRBV27 with TRBJ1-5; D remains ambiguous. Germline CDR1 is MNHEY and CDR2 is SMNVEV (reference sequence). The CDR3 length is 14 residues. V gave up 4 bases and J gave up 7 bases, with 14 bases separating them.

The chain is built from TRBV4-1 and TRBJ1-6; D may be TRBD1 (5 bases). Germline V gene data show CDR1 as MGHRA and CDR2 as YSYEKL. Deletions cut 0 bases from V and 8 bases from J, with 14 bases between. This CDR3 is 16 amino acids long. The CDR3 DNA reads as TGCGCCAGCAGCCAAGAGATCGACAGATCCGATTCACCCCTCCACTTT. Translated, it gives CASSQEIDRSDSPLHF.

The chain recombines TRBV6-1 with TRBJ1-5, with no clear D. This CDR3 comprises 15 residues. Germline CDR1 and CDR2: MNHNS and SASEGT. V lost 2 bases and J 0 bases, leaving 8 bases between the germline ends. Here the CDR3 reads CASSERGYSNQPQHF. CDR3 DNA: TGTGCCAGCAGTGAACGAGGGTATAGCAATCAGCCCCAGCATTTT.

J is TRBJ2-7 and V is TRBV5-5, with D possibly TRBD1 on 6 matching bases. CDR1 and CDR2 (germline): SGHKS, YYEKEE (reference sequence). The ends were cut back, 0 bases at V and 6 bases at J, with 10 bases in the middle. The CDR3 is 13 residues long. CDR3: CASSLAPGVEQYF. CDR3 DNA: TGTGCCAGCAGCTTGGCCCCAGGGGTCGAGCAGTACTTC.

The CDR3 DNA is TGCGCCAGCAGCCCCTCCGGGGACAGGGGGCCTTTTGAAGGCTACACCTTC. It encodes CASSPSGDRGPFEGYTF. The chain combines TRBV5-1 with TRBJ1-2; 12 bases map to TRBD1. J lost 8 bases, V lost 4 bases, and 15 bases had no gene match. The CDR3 totals 17 residues. Germline V gene sequence: CDR1 SGHRS, CDR2 YFSETQ. Looking up the rest from reference TRBV5-1 and TRBJ1-2 gives the full variable domain: KAGVTQTPRYLIKTRGQQVTLSCSPISGHRSVSWYQQTPGQGLQFLFEYFSETQRNKGNFPGRFSGRQFSNSRSEMNVSTLELGDSALYLCASSPSGDRGPFEGYTFGSGTRLTVV.

The genes are TRBV7-8 and TRBJ1-3, with D tentatively TRBD1 (6 bases). Germline CDR1 SGHVS, CDR2 FQNEAQ. V was pared by 2 bases and J by 3 bases, with 14 bases between. CDR3 length: 16 amino acids. The CDR3, as DNA: TGTGCCAGCAGCTTAATGTCGGGGGCAAGTGGAAACACCATATATTTT. This translates into CASSLMSGASGNTIYF.